These 21 T cell receptor beta chains were all obtained from the same sample, sequenced in a study of blood T cell repertoires in COVID-19. Clones were read by immunoSEQ multiplex PCR, and TCRdb kept only the in-frame ones, dropping some. In the table there are some 130,000 clones, approximately 70% of which are singletons. Specimen: peripheral blood. These receptors were collected from a woman in her sixties or seventies with acute or convalescent COVID-19.

CDR3 bases: TGTGCCAGTAGAGACGGACAGGCCCTCAATCAGCCCCAGCATTTT. Amino acids: CASRDGQALNQPQHF. The rearrangement links TRBV19 to TRBJ1-5, with TRBD1 matching 7 bases. Looked up from germline, CDR1 is LNHDA and CDR2 is SQIVND (reference sequence). This CDR3 contains 15 residues. With V trimmed by 6 bases and J by 3 bases, 8 bases remained unmatched.

V and J are TRBV19 and TRBJ2-3, with a weak D call TRBD1 (5 bases). Germline assignment: CDR1 LNHDA and CDR2 SQIVND (reference sequence). The CDR3 consists of 11 residues. Trimming removed 7 bases from V and 4 bases from J, with 6 bases in between. This chain's CDR3 is CASKTADTQYF. CDR3 in DNA: TGTGCCAGTAAGACAGCAGATACGCAGTATTTT.

V is TRBV29-1 and J is TRBJ2-7; 8 bases are shared with TRBD2. Germline lookup yields CDR1 SQVTM and CDR2 ANQGSEA. The CDR3 extends over 13 amino acids. V gave up 5 bases and J gave up 2 bases; unmatched junction bases: 5. The CDR3 region is CSVITSGTYEQYF. Written as DNA, the CDR3 is TGCAGCGTTATTACTAGCGGAACCTACGAGCAGTACTTC.

V gene TRBV3-1 (or the pseudogene TRBV3-2) combines with J gene TRBJ2-3; 8 bases are a match to TRBD1. The germline gives CDR1 LGHDT, CDR2 YNNKEL (reference sequence). There are 19 residues in the CDR3. The V and J ends lost 0 bases and 0 bases, in that order; junction bases with no gene match: 11. CDR3 in amino acids: CASSQETPPRGRSTDTQYF. The DNA of the CDR3 is TGTGCCAGCAGCCAAGAAACCCCACCCAGGGGGCGAAGCACAGATACGCAGTATTTT.

The rearrangement joins TRBV9 to TRBJ1-2; no firm D call. The CDR3 has 13 amino acids. Germline CDR1 is SGDLS and CDR2 is YYNGEE. The V end lost 4 bases, the J end lost 8 bases, and 15 bases lay between the germline ends. The CDR3 spells CASSKTSRYGYTF. DNA for the CDR3: TGTGCCAGCAGCAAGACAAGTCGGTACGGCTACACCTTC.

V is TRBV2 and J is TRBJ2-5; 10 bases are a match to TRBD1. V dropped 4 bases and J dropped 5; count of bases not matched to a gene: 10. The germline CDR1 and CDR2 sequences are SNHLY and FYNNEI. The CDR3 spans 16 residues. CDR3: CASSGPRDRGGETQYF. The CDR3 region has the DNA TGTGCCAGCAGTGGGCCTAGGGACAGGGGAGGCGAGACCCAGTACTTC.

A remark on this clone: The same CDR3 also results from other DNA sequences found in this sample. The chain couples TRBV11-2 to TRBJ1-3; D unclear. CDR3 size: 14 residues. The germline V and J ends were trimmed by 1 base and 3 bases, with 7 bases remaining between them. Germline lookup yields CDR1 SGHAT and CDR2 FQNNGV. This chain's CDR3 is CASSLAGSGNTIYF. CDR3 sequence (DNA): TGTGCCAGCAGCTTAGCTGGCAGTGGAAACACCATATATTTT.

The chain carries TRBV11-2 and TRBJ1-2; D not certain. V lost 2 bases and J lost 4, with 8 bases in between. The CDR3 covers 13 residues. From germline, CDR1 is SGHAT and CDR2 FQNNGV. CDR3 loop: CASSLNQAYGYTF. DNA of the CDR3: TGTGCCAGCAGCTTAAACCAGGCCTATGGCTACACCTTC.

The chain has TRBV3-1 (or the pseudogene TRBV3-2) and TRBJ1-2; D is uncertain. Trimming removed 4 bases at V and 5 bases at J, with 17 bases between. This CDR3 is 15 amino acids long. Germline assignment: CDR1 LGHDT and CDR2 YNNKEL (reference sequence). Here the CDR3 reads CASSRLPGGDYGYTF. CDR3 DNA: TGTGCCAGCAGCCGCCTACCAGGAGGCGATTATGGCTACACCTTC.

This sequence joins TRBV28 and TRBJ2-5; the match to TRBD2 covers 9 bases. This CDR3 is 16 amino acids long. Germline CDR1 and CDR2: MDHEN and SYDVKM. Germline trimming cut 5 bases from V and 4 bases from J; bases unmatched to any gene: 11. The CDR3 DNA reads as TGTGCCAGCAGTCCGCGCGCGGGAGGGCCCAGAGAGACCCAGTACTTC. Amino acid sequence: CASSPRAGGPRETQYF.

V usage is TRBV29-1 and J usage is TRBJ2-1, with 9 bases fitting TRBD1. Germline CDR1 reads SQVTM; CDR2 reads ANQGSEA. V was pared by 3 bases and J by 12 bases, with 3 bases of the junction left unmatched. CDR3 length equals 11 residues. CDR3: CSVDPTGGQFF. Written as DNA, the CDR3 is TGCAGCGTTGACCCGACAGGGGGGCAGTTCTTC.

The chain carries TRBV3-1 (or the pseudogene TRBV3-2) and TRBJ2-7; D might be TRBD1 (6 bases). Trimming pared 3 bases from V and 4 bases from J, leaving 13 bases between. Germline CDR1 and CDR2: LGHDT and YNNKEL (reference sequence). The CDR3 is made up of 14 amino acids. CDR3 nucleotides: TGTGCCAGCAGCCAGGGACACCTCCTGTACGAGCAGTACTTC. Translated: CASSQGHLLYEQYF.

The chain employs TRBV6-1 and TRBJ2-5, with a tentative D call TRBD2 (6 bases). The CDR3 has 16 amino acids. Germline-derived CDR1 and CDR2 are MNHNS and SASEGT. Between the trimmed V and J ends, which lost 1 base and 5 bases, there was a span of 17 bases. CDR3 bases: TGTGCCAGCAGTGAAGTATTAGCGGCCGTGGGGGAGACCCAGTACTTC. It is translated as CASSEVLAAVGETQYF.

In its sample, this clone was seen many times. The genes are TRBV5-8 and TRBJ2-1; 10 positions agree with TRBD1. CDR3 size: 15 residues. Germline trimming cut 4 bases from V and 8 bases from J; bases unmatched to any gene: 9. Germline values: CDR1 SGHTS, CDR2 YDEGEE. CDR3 nucleotides: TGTGCCAGCAGCCCAGGGACAGGGGATGTCGATGAGCAGTTCTTC. Residues: CASSPGTGDVDEQFF.

This clone was counted once. The chain employs TRBV6-5 and TRBJ1-5, with TRBD1 matching over 9 bases. The CDR3 has 15 amino acids. Unmatched junction bases numbered 6, after V lost 6 bases and J lost 3 bases. Germline lookup yields CDR1 MNHEY and CDR2 SVGAGI. CDR3 in amino acids: CASRYGQGNNQPQHF. The CDR3 coding sequence is TGTGCCAGCAGATATGGACAGGGGAACAATCAGCCCCAGCATTTT.

The chain is built from TRBV27 and TRBJ1-3, with 7 bases aligning to TRBD1. The germline V gene encodes CDR1 MNHEY and CDR2 SMNVEV (reference sequence). The CDR3 is 16 amino acids. The V and J ends lost 6 bases and 6 bases, in that order; junction bases with no gene match: 14. The CDR3 reads CASSSLPGRGKNTIYF. The CDR3 DNA is TGTGCCAGCAGCTCACTCCCTGGCAGGGGGAAAAACACCATATATTTT.

The gene calls are TRBV13 and TRBJ1-1, with unresolved D. The CDR3 spans 12 residues. Germline V gene data show CDR1 as PRHDT and CDR2 as FYEKMQ (reference sequence). V was trimmed by 8 bases and J by 4 bases, leaving 11 bases between them. CDR3 in DNA: TGTGCCAGCGGCAGCGGGAGCACTGAAGCTTTCTTT. It specifies CASGSGSTEAFF.

V gene TRBV5-4 combines with J gene TRBJ1-2; the D is unclear. Looked up from germline, CDR1 is SGHNT and CDR2 is YYREEE (reference sequence). This CDR3 contains 15 residues. V was cut by 0 bases and J by 0 bases, with 9 bases left in between. CDR3 DNA sequence: TGTGCCAGCAGCTTGGTCGGGGTCCCTAACTATGGCTACACCTTC. This translates into CASSLVGVPNYGYTF.

The chain couples TRBV18 to TRBJ2-7; 7 bases are shared with TRBD2. Germline trimming cut 4 bases from V and 1 base from J; bases unmatched to any gene: 7. The CDR3 runs to 15 residues. Looked up from germline, CDR1 is KGHSH and CDR2 is LQKENI. The CDR3, as DNA: TGTGCCAGCTCACGGGGAGGGGTAGGATCCTACGAGCAGTACTTC. Its translation: CASSRGGVGSYEQYF.

The chain recombines TRBV9 with TRBJ2-5, with D possibly TRBD1 on 5 matching bases. The germline CDR1 and CDR2 sequences are SGDLS and YYNGEE. V was cut by 4 bases and J by 2 bases, with 15 bases left in between. There are 15 residues in the CDR3. The CDR3 DNA sequence: TGTGCCAGCAGCCGGACACTTATTACGCAAGAGACCCAGTACTTC. It translates to CASSRTLITQETQYF.

The chain uses TRBV3-1 (or the pseudogene TRBV3-2) and TRBJ2-1, with TRBD2 matching 10 bases. The CDR3 length is 15 residues. J was trimmed by 3 bases and V by 6 bases; bases with no gene match: 5. Germline V gene lookup returns CDR1 LGHDT and CDR2 YNNKEL (reference sequence). The CDR3 loop is CASSSSGGGYNEQFF. The CDR3 DNA reads TGTGCCAGCAGTTCTAGCGGGGGAGGCTACAATGAGCAGTTCTTC.